The next 11 T cell receptor beta chains were all read from a single sample in a study of cytomegalovirus exposure and HLA in healthy donors. 13 Jbeta primers and 60 Vbeta primers were used for the PCR. The table came from immunoSEQ multiplex PCR; TCRdb's copy has only in-frame clones and leaves some out. The profile covers 200,000 to 250,000 clones, with more than 85% appearing a single time and less than 1.2% taken by the ten largest. The material sequenced was PBMCs. These receptors were taken from a woman younger than 30 in good health and CMV-seronegative.

A note on this clone: Other nucleotide sequences from this sample produce the same CDR3. V usage is TRBV27 and J usage is TRBJ1-2; D is possibly TRBD1 (5 bases). This CDR3 spans 14 amino acids. The V end was cut by 7 bases, the J end by 8 bases, with 20 bases between. Germline V lookup: CDR1 MNHEY, CDR2 SMNVEV (reference sequence). The DNA of the CDR3 is TGTGCCAGCAAATCTCTCGGGGGAGGTGGCGGCTACACCTTC. As protein: CASKSLGGGGGYTF.

This chain uses TRBV15 with TRBJ2-5; the D gene is possibly TRBD2 (6 bases). CDR1 LNHNV and CDR2 YYDKDF come from the germline V gene (reference sequence). This CDR3 has 14 residues. V lost 1 base and J 3 bases, leaving 9 bases between the germline ends. In DNA form, the CDR3 reads TGTGCCACCAGCAGAGTTGGGGGGAAAGAGACCCAGTACTTC. Protein sequence: CATSRVGGKETQYF.

The chain couples TRBV7-9 to TRBJ1-1; perhaps TRBD1 as D (6 bases). Germline CDR1 is SEHNR and CDR2 is FQNEAQ (reference sequence). The CDR3 totals 17 residues. Trimming took 2 bases from V and 1 from J, leaving 17 bases between them. CDR3 coding DNA: TGTGCCAGCAGCTTAAATCCCCGGACACAGGGGAACACTGAAGCTTTCTTT. This codes for CASSLNPRTQGNTEAFF.

The chain combines TRBV4-2 with TRBJ1-3, with 7 bases fitting TRBD1. The CDR3 extends over 16 amino acids. V shed 5 bases and J 3 bases; nucleotides not matched to a gene: 10. In germline, CDR1 is LGHNA, CDR2 YNFKEQ. The CDR3, as DNA: TGTGCCAGCAGCGAAAACAGGGGTGGCGGTGGAAACACCATATATTTT. Its protein is CASSENRGGGGNTIYF.

This chain joins TRBV30 and TRBJ1-2; D is uncertain. The CDR3 has 12 amino acids. Trimming pared 4 bases from V and 3 bases from J, leaving 9 bases between. The germline V gene has CDR1 GTSNPN and CDR2 SVGIG (reference sequence). CDR3 nucleotides: TGTGCCTGGATGAGGTCAGACTATGGCTACACCTTC. This encodes CAWMRSDYGYTF.

This clone was picked up one time. The chain links TRBV19 to TRBJ1-2, with 8 bases fitting TRBD1. The germline CDR1 and CDR2 sequences are LNHDA and SQIVND (reference sequence). Trimming cost V 7 bases and J 7 bases; bases outside gene matches: 11. CDR3 size: 14 residues. The CDR3 loop is CASTTDRGAGGYTF. The CDR3 region has the DNA TGTGCCAGTACCACCGACAGGGGCGCCGGTGGCTACACCTTC.

The V and J genes are TRBV7-2 and TRBJ2-3, with 10 bases aligning to TRBD2. Looked up from germline, CDR1 is SGHTA and CDR2 is FQGNSA. This CDR3 is 17 amino acids long. V gave up 2 bases and J gave up 5 bases; unmatched junction bases: 10. The CDR3 nucleotides are TGTGCCAGCAGCTTAATGTCAGGACTAGCGGATATAGATACGCAGTATTTT. Protein product: CASSLMSGLADIDTQYF. The variable domain in full, completed from reference TRBV7-2 and TRBJ2-3, reads GAGVSQSPSNKVTEKGKDVELRCDPISGHTALYWYRQSLGQGLEFLIYFQGNSAPDKSGLPSDRFSAERTGGSVSTLTIQRTQQEDSAVYLCASSLMSGLADIDTQYFGPGTRLTVL.

The chain uses TRBV6-5 and TRBJ1-2, with 9 bases identical to TRBD1. In germline, CDR1 is MNHEY, CDR2 SVGAGI. J was trimmed by 4 bases and V by 5 bases; bases with no gene match: 8. This CDR3 region has 15 residues. The DNA of the CDR3 is TGTGCCAGCAGTGCCGGGACAGGGACCCCCTATGGCTACACCTTC. The encoded protein is CASSAGTGTPYGYTF.

The chain couples TRBV18 to TRBJ1-1; 9 bases agree with TRBD1. Germline V lookup: CDR1 KGHSH, CDR2 LQKENI. V lost 5 bases, J lost 4 bases, and 11 bases stayed unmatched. This CDR3 has 16 residues. The CDR3 nucleotides read TGTGCCAGCTCAACTAACAGGGGGCCCGGGGGCACTGAAGCTTTCTTT. Its translation is CASSTNRGPGGTEAFF.

The J gene is TRBJ2-7, the V gene TRBV29-1; D may be TRBD1 (6 bases). Trimming stripped 5 bases from V and 11 bases from J, with 16 bases between. This CDR3 comprises 11 residues. Germline V gene data show CDR1 as SQVTM and CDR2 as ANQGSEA. The CDR3 DNA follows: TGCAGCGTTCTCCAACAGGGCGTGGAGTACTTC. Translating it yields CSVLQQGVEYF.

This chain connects TRBV7-9 to TRBJ1-6, with 7 positions matching TRBD1. CDR1 and CDR2 from the germline V gene are SEHNR and FQNEAQ (reference sequence). V lost 5 bases to trimming and J lost 7 bases; unmatched junction nucleotides: 8. There are 15 residues in the CDR3. The CDR3 nucleotides read TGTGCCAGCAGCCTGGGGACAGCGTCCAATTCACCCCTCCACTTT. Translation gives CASSLGTASNSPLHF.